The clone carrying this T cell receptor beta chain was seen ten or more times. What it recognizes is unknown. These data come from a study of blood T cells in healthy people across ages. Study-level points and caveats: Researchers said unsorted PBMCs prevented a conclusive naive versus antigen-experienced comparison. Considered underestimates were the diversity estimates obtained from one million T cells.

Combining a sample-barcoded 5' primer with a J-beta primer mix, a second PCR ran for roughly 6 to 12 cycles. Each cDNA molecule was tagged by a template-switch adaptor with 12 random nucleotides. At least 3 million CDR3-containing paired-end reads were obtained per sample. Using its own MiXCR run on the 5' RACE reads, TCRdb lists one record per CDR3 protein. Among 800,000 to 950,000 distinct CDR3 sequences listed, roughly 43% were seen once. Looked up from germline, CDR1 is SGHTA and CDR2 is FQGNSA. The CDR3 totals 11 residues. Trimming took 2 bases from V and 9 from J, leaving 5 bases between them. The gene calls are TRBV7-2 and TRBJ2-1; no reliable D call. The sequence came from a man aged 30-40 years in good health. The sequenced sample consisted of blood. The DNA for the CDR3 is TGTGCCAGCAGCTTAATACTTGAGCAGTTCTTC. Protein: CASSLILEQFF. Variable domain in full (rest from reference TRBV7-2 and TRBJ2-1): GAGVSQSPSNKVTEKGKDVELRCDPISGHTALYWYRQSLGQGLEFLIYFQGNSAPDKSGLPSDRFSAERTGGSVSTLTIQRTQQEDSAVYLCASSLILEQFFGPGTRLTVL.